These T cell receptor beta chains were read from a single sample in a study of CD8+CD57+ T cells in acquired aplastic anemia. TCRdb fed the reads into MiXCR, producing one record per CDR3 protein. The repertoire holds 200,000 to 250,000 distinct CDR3 sequences, with around 50% as singletons. Sequences were obtained from sorted CD4+, CD8+, or CD8+CD57+ T cells (not recorded which) from PBMCs. Receptors were obtained from a human donor with aplastic anemia. The conserved cysteine and the conserved F or W are not part of the CDR3 here.

v_gene: TRBV19; j_gene: TRBJ1-3; CDR3aa: ASKGISGNTIY
v_gene: TRBV19; j_gene: TRBJ1-2; CDR3aa: ASSILGTGNGYT
v_gene: TRBV12-3/TRBV12-4; j_gene: TRBJ1-1; CDR3aa: AAQEAKDTEAF
v_gene: TRBV20-1; j_gene: TRBJ1-2; CDR3aa: SARNPGRTQDGYT
v_gene: TRBV3-1; j_gene: TRBJ2-3; CDR3aa: ASSPLPSTDTQY
v_gene: TRBV6-1; j_gene: TRBJ1-5; CDR3aa: ASSDRGKDQPQH
v_gene: TRBV10-3; j_gene: TRBJ1-2; CDR3aa: AIIPDGQESTYT
v_gene: TRBV6-2/TRBV6-3; j_gene: TRBJ1-6; CDR3aa: ASSYYPNRPVNSPLH
v_gene: TRBV19; j_gene: TRBJ1-1; CDR3aa: ASNPGRAEAF
v_gene: TRBV19; j_gene: TRBJ1-6; CDR3aa: ASSISRGSPLH
v_gene: TRBV2; j_gene: TRBJ1-5; CDR3aa: ASSLSGQGATETQH
v_gene: TRBV24-1; j_gene: TRBJ1-2; CDR3aa: APRRRGNYGYT
v_gene: TRBV20-1; j_gene: TRBJ2-3; CDR3aa: SARGRHSYNEQY
v_gene: TRBV15; j_gene: TRBJ2-6; CDR3aa: ATSSENSGSGANVLT
v_gene: TRBV5-1; j_gene: TRBJ1-2; CDR3aa: ASRPGAGYGYT
v_gene: TRBV5-1; j_gene: TRBJ2-3; CDR3aa: ASSLRTSGGLTTDTQY